This TCR beta chain was retrieved from a study of shared T cell receptors in the human thymus. The CDR3 length is 18 residues. The junction had 10 bases not matched to a gene; V was cut back by 0 bases and J by 1 base. Germline V gene lookup returns CDR1 LNHNV and CDR2 YYDKDF (reference sequence). Libraries were prepared by immunoSEQ multiplex PCR; TCRdb keeps only in-frame clonotypes and omits some of them. This sample has roughly 550,000 clones, with around 78% found just once. This sample was shared with a second study, whose subject was human thymus T cells. That study reports: Resections obtained during corrective heart surgery supplied the thymus tissue. Within thymic and blood repertoires, V and J gene usage appeared to be biased.

The receptor comes from a boy under three years old with a congenital heart defect. V is TRBV15 and J is TRBJ2-3; TRBD1 matches 7 bases. The sample taken for sequencing was thymocytes. The CDR3 region is CATSRDRKGAAGTDTQYF. Here the CDR3 DNA reads TGTGCCACCAGCAGAGACCGAAAGGGGGCCGCCGGCACAGATACGCAGTATTTT.